Listed here are 15 T cell receptor beta chains from one sample, sequenced in a study of post-analysis software for immune sequencing data. These TCRs are of unknown antigen specificity. Prepared libraries of TCR beta cDNA carried unique molecular identifiers. TCRdb ran MiXCR on the PCR reads and lists one entry per CDR3 protein. The data contain 750,000 to 950,000 distinct CDR3 sequences, under 70% of them singletons. General study findings and limits: Controls showed lower frequencies than patients for roughly 5 TRBV segments, and TRBV5-6, TRBV5-1 and TRBV20-1 were among these.

Sequencing used blood. Every receptor here comes from a girl aged 10 to 17 with multiple sclerosis.

The chain links TRBV29-1 to TRBJ2-1, with D perhaps matching TRBD2 (6 bases). There are 13 residues in the CDR3. From germline, CDR1 is SQVTM and CDR2 ANQGSEA. CDR3 nucleotides: TGCAGAGACGGGACTCGCCTTTGGTATGAGCAGTTCTTC. Its translation is CRDGTRLWYEQFF.

The sample holds one count of this clonotype. The V and J genes are TRBV29-1 and TRBJ2-5; no firm D call. This CDR3 spans 11 amino acids. Germline assignment: CDR1 SQVTM and CDR2 ANQGSEA. V lost 5 bases, J lost 5 bases, and 9 bases lay in between. CDR3 sequence reads: CSVRLVETQYF. Written as DNA, the CDR3 is TGCAGCGTTCGCTTAGTGGAGACCCAGTACTTC.

There are a few counts of this clonotype. The rearrangement joins TRBV12-3 or TRBV12-4 to TRBJ1-2; D remains unclear. The V end lost 3 bases, the J end lost 3 bases, and 8 bases lay between the germline ends. The CDR3 extends over 13 amino acids. CDR3 loop: CASSFGSDYGYTF. As DNA, the CDR3 is TGTGCCAGCAGTTTTGGCAGCGACTATGGCTACACCTTC.

The chain carries TRBV6-6 and TRBJ2-6, with D perhaps TRBD1 (5 bases). CDR1 and CDR2 from the germline V gene are MNHNY and SVGAGI (reference sequence). Trimming took off 0 bases at V and 2 bases at J, with 5 bases between the two ends. CDR3 length equals 15 residues. The CDR3 sequence is CASSYSDTGANVLTF. The DNA for the CDR3 is TGTGCCAGCAGTTACTCGGACACTGGGGCCAACGTCCTGACTTTC.

This clonotype was seen once. V and J are TRBV6-6 and TRBJ1-2; D remains ambiguous. CDR1 and CDR2 from the germline V gene are MNHNY and SVGAGI (reference sequence). V lost 6 bases and J 3 bases, leaving 11 bases between the germline ends. This CDR3 has 13 residues. The CDR3 DNA is TGTGCCAGCAGAACGGACGGGGACTATGGCTACACCTTC. The encoded protein is CASRTDGDYGYTF.

The V call is TRBV29-1, the J call TRBJ1-1, with D unclear. Trimming cost V 3 bases and J 3 bases, with 14 bases left between them. The CDR3 sequence is 14 residues long. From germline, CDR1 is SQVTM and CDR2 ANQGSEA. Here the CDR3 reads CSVELLRDDTEAFF. The CDR3 DNA is TGCAGCGTTGAGCTACTTCGGGATGACACTGAAGCTTTCTTT.

The rearrangement links TRBV20-1 to TRBJ2-1; a weak D match, TRBD2 (6 bases). Trimming took off 3 bases at V and 4 bases at J, with 16 bases between the two ends. The CDR3 sequence is 15 residues long. The germline CDR1 and CDR2 sequences are DFQATT and SNEGSKA (reference sequence). In DNA form, the CDR3 reads TGCAGTGCTAGCCCGGAGGGTAGCGGTTACAATGAGCAGTTCTTC. Translating it yields CSASPEGSGYNEQFF.

This chain joins TRBV3-1 and TRBJ2-7; 9 nucleotides line up with TRBD1. Trimming at V came to 4 bases and at J to 3 bases, leaving 4 bases not matched to a gene. The CDR3 is made up of 14 amino acids. Germline CDR1 reads LGHDT; CDR2 reads YNNKEL (reference sequence). This CDR3 is CASSRGTGIYEQYF. Here the CDR3 DNA reads TGTGCCAGCAGCCGCGGGACAGGGATCTACGAGCAGTACTTC.

The rearrangement links TRBV27 to TRBJ2-7; TRBD1 is a possible D gene (6 bases). The end of the DNA aligns better with TRBJ2-5, so the J call may be wrong. Per the germline V gene, CDR1 is MNHEY and CDR2 is SMNVEV (reference sequence). This CDR3 region has 15 residues. As DNA, the CDR3 is TGTGCCAGCAGCCCAGGGGTATGGGACGGAGAGACCCAGTACTTC. The encoded protein is CASSPGVWDGETQYF.

The chain carries TRBV5-6 and TRBJ2-5, with 10 nucleotides matching TRBD1. V lost 4 bases and J lost 5; bases outside the gene matches: 11. There are 16 residues in the CDR3. CDR1 is SGHDT, CDR2 YYEEEE, per germline. The CDR3 here is CASSHDGTGVMETQYF. CDR3 DNA sequence: TGTGCCAGCAGCCACGACGGGACAGGGGTTATGGAGACCCAGTACTTC.

The chain couples TRBV20-1 to TRBJ2-3; D unresolved. The V gene's germline CDR1 is DFQATT and CDR2 SNEGSKA (reference sequence). V lost 0 bases and J 7 bases, leaving 5 bases between the germline ends. The CDR3 spans 11 residues. The CDR3 reads CSARDKNTQYF. CDR3 nucleotide sequence: TGCAGTGCTAGAGATAAAAATACGCAGTATTTT.

The chain couples TRBV21-1 to TRBJ2-7; the table's TRBD1 call for D was not verified on the DNA. Near its end, the DNA agrees better with TRBJ2-5, so the J call may be wrong. TRBV21-1 is shown as a pseudogene. CDR3 length: 19 amino acids. The CDR3 bases are TGTGCCAGCAGCAATCAGCCGACTTACTGGACACCCACTGGGGAGACCCAGTACTTC. Protein product: CASSNQPTYWTPTGETQYF.

The rearrangement uses TRBV5-1 and TRBJ2-1, with TRBD2 matching over 9 bases. Germline V gene lookup returns CDR1 SGHRS and CDR2 YFSETQ. The CDR3 has 16 residues. V shed 4 bases and J 2 bases; nucleotides not matched to a gene: 7. This CDR3 reads CASSTKGLAAYNEQFF. In DNA, the CDR3 is TGCGCCAGCAGCACCAAGGGACTAGCAGCCTACAATGAGCAGTTCTTC.

V gene TRBV12-3 or TRBV12-4 combines with J gene TRBJ1-5, with D tentatively TRBD1 (6 bases). The ends were cut back, 6 bases at V and 10 bases at J, with 13 bases in the middle. The CDR3 loop spans 12 amino acids. The DNA of the CDR3 is TGTGCCAGCAGGGTACAGGGAGTACCCCAGCATTTT. It yields the protein CASRVQGVPQHF.

V is TRBV10-3 and J is TRBJ1-2; 7 positions agree with TRBD1. Germline-derived CDR1 and CDR2 are ENHRY and SYGVKD. The CDR3 totals 15 residues. The trim removed 2 bases at V and 7 bases at J, leaving 10 bases unmatched. The DNA of the CDR3 is TGTGCCATCAGTGAGAAGGGACAGCAAGCTGGTGGCTACACCTTC. Its translation is CAISEKGQQAGGYTF.